What follows describes a single T cell receptor (beta chain). The record originates from a study of cytomegalovirus exposure and HLA in healthy donors. Between the trimmed V and J ends, which lost 5 bases and 7 bases, there was a span of 9 bases. The germline CDR1 and CDR2 sequences are SGHDN and FVKESK. CDR3 length: 11 residues. In the PCR, 60 Vbeta and 13 Jbeta primers were used. Sequencing used immunoSEQ multiplex PCR; TCRdb keeps in-frame clones, though not all of them. Of about 230,000 clones in the sample, about 85% were seen once. Sequencing was performed on PBMCs. This TCR came from a human donor in good health. The rearrangement links TRBV14 to TRBJ2-7; D remains unclear. The CDR3 sequence is CASSAHREQYF. CDR3 coding DNA: TGTGCCAGCAGCGCGCACCGTGAGCAGTACTTC.